This passage covers 28 T cell receptor beta chains from one sample sequenced in a study of blood T cell repertoires in COVID-19. The table came from immunoSEQ multiplex PCR; TCRdb's copy has only in-frame clones and leaves some out. Seen here are 150,000 to 200,000 clones, roughly 76% observed once, and the top ten hold approximately 12%. The material sequenced was peripheral blood. These receptors came from a woman over 75 with COVID-19, enrolled during active disease.

This clone was counted once. This chain joins TRBV27 and TRBJ2-7; a possible D gene is TRBD1 (6 bases). Germline CDR1 MNHEY, CDR2 SMNVEV (reference sequence). This CDR3 comprises 15 residues. Trimming removed 1 base from V and 0 bases from J, with 10 bases in between. The CDR3 region is CASSLYPGASYEQYF. Written as DNA, the CDR3 is TGTGCCAGCAGTTTATACCCAGGGGCCTCCTACGAGCAGTACTTC.

For the CDR3, the DNA is TGTGCCAGCAGCGTGGGACCGGGACAGGGGGCAAGTGAGACCCAGTACTTC. Encoded protein: CASSVGPGQGASETQYF. The V gene is TRBV9, the J gene TRBJ2-5; 12 nucleotides agree with TRBD1. Germline lookup yields CDR1 SGDLS and CDR2 YYNGEE. The trim removed 2 bases at V and 5 bases at J, leaving 10 bases unmatched. The CDR3 covers 17 residues.

This rearrangement joins TRBV30 to TRBJ1-1; 9 bases align to TRBD1. CDR1 is GTSNPN and CDR2 is SVGIG in the germline V gene (reference sequence). The CDR3 totals 15 residues. V shed 2 bases, J shed 0 bases, and the junction held 4 bases outside the gene matches. CDR3 residues: CAWSRGDRVNTEAFF. The CDR3 DNA is TGTGCCTGGAGTCGAGGGGACAGGGTGAACACTGAAGCTTTCTTT.

The chain carries TRBV9 and TRBJ1-6, with a weak D call TRBD1 (6 bases). V lost 0 bases, J lost 6 bases, and 7 bases lay in between. The CDR3 runs to 14 residues. Germline V lookup: CDR1 SGDLS, CDR2 YYNGEE. The CDR3 DNA reads TGTGCCAGCAGCGTAGCAGGGGCTAATTCACCCCTCCACTTT. Its protein product is CASSVAGANSPLHF.

The rearrangement joins TRBV4-1 to TRBJ2-2; 14 bases agree with TRBD2. The CDR3 covers 16 residues. The ends lost 4 bases at V and 7 bases at J; junction bases unmatched: 5. Germline V gene data show CDR1 as MGHRA and CDR2 as YSYEKL. This chain's CDR3 is CASSPTSGGENGELFF. The CDR3 DNA reads TGCGCCAGCAGCCCGACTAGCGGGGGGGAAAACGGGGAGCTGTTTTTT.

This clone was recorded once. The rearrangement joins TRBV7-8 to TRBJ1-5; possibly TRBD1 for D (6 bases). This CDR3 is 16 amino acids long. Trimming pared 1 base from V and 6 bases from J, leaving 16 bases between. CDR1 SGHVS and CDR2 FQNEAQ come from the germline V gene. Here the CDR3 reads CASSLDPQGISQPQHF. The CDR3 DNA follows: TGTGCCAGCAGCTTAGACCCACAGGGAATCAGTCAGCCCCAGCATTTT.

The chain employs TRBV5-1 and TRBJ1-5, with 10 bases matching TRBD1. The CDR3 runs 14 residues. CDR1 is SGHRS and CDR2 is YFSETQ in the germline V gene. J lost 13 bases, V lost 4 bases, and 11 bases had no gene match. The CDR3 DNA follows: TGCGCCAGCAGCCTGGGGACAGGGGCCGGGCAACAGCATTTT. Its protein product is CASSLGTGAGQQHF.

This chain connects TRBV6-5 to TRBJ2-7; 10 positions match TRBD2. Per the germline V gene, CDR1 is MNHEY and CDR2 is SVGAGI. After removal of 5 bases from V and 3 bases from J, the junction contained 7 bases not matched to a gene. This CDR3 region has 15 residues. The CDR3 bases are TGTGCCAGCAGTCTCCGGACTAGCGGCCTCTACGAGCAGTACTTC. This translates into CASSLRTSGLYEQYF.

This clone was seen a few times. CDR3 amino acids: CATYGTGGRDTQYF. The CDR3 DNA is TGCGCCACCTACGGGACAGGGGGCAGAGATACGCAGTATTTT. This chain joins TRBV10-2 and TRBJ2-3; 12 positions agree with TRBD1. This CDR3 is built from 14 residues. V dropped 10 bases and J dropped 5; count of bases not matched to a gene: 7. Germline CDR1 and CDR2: WSHSY and SAAADI.

The chain carries TRBV5-8 and TRBJ2-7; TRBD2 is a possible D gene (6 bases). V lost 0 bases, J lost 0 bases, and 10 bases lay in between. CDR1 is SGHTS and CDR2 is YDEGEE in the germline V gene. CDR3 length: 15 residues. CDR3 sequence (DNA): TGTGCCAGCAGCTTGGCCGGGACTGCCTCCTACGAGCAGTACTTC. As protein: CASSLAGTASYEQYF.

The V and J genes are TRBV19 and TRBJ1-1; D might be TRBD1 (6 bases). V was trimmed by 3 bases and J by 4 bases, leaving 9 bases between them. Germline CDR1 is LNHDA and CDR2 is SQIVND (reference sequence). This CDR3 is 13 amino acids long. The CDR3 nucleotides are TGTGCCAGTAGTATGGGCAGGGGCACTGAAGCTTTCTTT. This codes for CASSMGRGTEAFF.

The chain has TRBV6-6 and TRBJ1-5; D not certain. The V and J ends lost 4 bases and 3 bases respectively, with 10 bases between them. CDR1 is MNHNY, CDR2 SVGAGI, per germline (reference sequence). This CDR3 contains 14 residues. For the CDR3, the DNA is TGTGCCAGCAGTTTTACAGCTCCCAATCAGCCCCAGCATTTT. It specifies CASSFTAPNQPQHF.

The genes are TRBV7-9 and TRBJ1-2; D might be TRBD1 (6 bases). Germline V lookup: CDR1 SEHNR, CDR2 FQNEAQ (reference sequence). Between the trimmed V and J ends, which lost 1 base and 7 bases, there was a span of 7 bases. CDR3 size: 12 residues. CDR3 coding DNA: TGTGCCAGCAGCTTAGAGACAGGTGGCTACACCTTC. It encodes CASSLETGGYTF. The full variable domain, in which reference TRBV7-9 and TRBJ1-2 provide the parts outside the CDR3, is DTGVSQNPRHKITKRGQNVTFRCDPISEHNRLYWYRQTLGQGPEFLTYFQNEAQLEKSRLLSDRFSAERPKGSFSTLEIQRTEQGDSAMYLCASSLETGGYTFGSGTRLTVV.

This clone was seen just once. The chain joins TRBV19 to TRBJ2-1, with 9 bases matching TRBD1. V trimming: 6 bases; J trimming: 8 bases; junction bases outside the gene matches: 11. The V gene's germline CDR1 is LNHDA and CDR2 SQIVND (reference sequence). The CDR3 totals 15 residues. For the CDR3, the DNA is TGTGCCAGTAGGCCGGGACAGGGTCTAGTCTATGAGCAGTTCTTC. Its protein product is CASRPGQGLVYEQFF.

This clone was seen just once. The chain carries TRBV10-3 and TRBJ1-3; a weak D match, TRBD1 (6 bases). This CDR3 contains 15 residues. Trimming stripped 6 bases from V and 0 bases from J, with 12 bases between. Germline V gene lookup returns CDR1 ENHRY and CDR2 SYGVKD. The CDR3 DNA reads as TGTGCCATCAGCACAGGGTCGAGCTCTGGAAACACCATATATTTT. Translating it yields CAISTGSSSGNTIYF.

The V call is TRBV9, the J call TRBJ2-3; TRBD2 agrees at 8 bases. This CDR3 is 16 amino acids long. From germline, CDR1 is SGDLS and CDR2 YYNGEE. V lost 4 bases and J lost 5; bases outside the gene matches: 12. The CDR3 DNA reads as TGTGCCAGCAGCCCCCAGGGGCGGGGGGATGTAGATACGCAGTATTTT. Translating gives CASSPQGRGDVDTQYF.

The chain couples TRBV10-3 to TRBJ1-2; 9 positions agree with TRBD1. The V and J ends lost 2 bases and 8 bases, in that order; junction bases with no gene match: 6. Germline CDR1 ENHRY, CDR2 SYGVKD. This CDR3 comprises 14 residues. In nucleotides, the CDR3 is TGTGCCATCAGTGAGAGGGACAGGGTAGGCGGCTACACCTTC. This encodes CAISERDRVGGYTF.

The rearrangement joins TRBV6-5 to TRBJ2-5; 7 nucleotides match TRBD1. There are 13 residues in the CDR3. With V trimmed by 4 bases and J by 4 bases, 3 bases remained unmatched. CDR1 is MNHEY, CDR2 SVGAGI, per germline. The CDR3 is CASSFPGGETQYF. Here the CDR3 DNA reads TGTGCCAGCAGTTTCCCAGGGGGAGAGACCCAGTACTTC.

This clone was seen a few times. The CDR3 coding sequence is TGTGCCAGCAGCGCTAGAGTGAGAGATACGCAGTATTTT. The encoded protein is CASSARVRDTQYF. V is TRBV7-9 and J is TRBJ2-3; D gene ambiguous. V shed 5 bases and J shed 5 bases, with 11 bases lying between them. The CDR3 is 13 residues long. CDR1 and CDR2 (germline): SEHNR, FQNEAQ (reference sequence).

As regards this clone: Other DNA sequences of this sample code for an identical CDR3. The rearrangement joins TRBV5-1 to TRBJ1-1; D might be TRBD1 (5 bases). Germline V CDR1 and CDR2: SGHRS, YFSETQ. This CDR3 region has 13 residues. The V end lost 1 base, the J end lost 5 bases, and 9 bases lay between the germline ends. DNA of the CDR3: TGCGCCAGCAGCTTGACCGGGGGGACTGAAGCTTTCTTT. It codes for CASSLTGGTEAFF.

The CDR3 DNA reads TGTGCCAGCTCGAGCCAACCGCCGGACACCGGGGAGCTGTTTTTT. Its translation is CASSSQPPDTGELFF. J is TRBJ2-2 and V is TRBV7-3; unclear D gene. V was trimmed by 8 bases and J by 3 bases, leaving 16 bases between them. This CDR3 comprises 15 residues. Germline assignment: CDR1 SGHTA and CDR2 FQGTGA.

There are a few counts of this clone. The chain recombines TRBV25-1 with TRBJ1-1; TRBD1 matches 11 bases. The CDR3 runs to 15 residues. Germline CDR1 reads MGHDK; CDR2 reads SYGVNS. V shed 5 bases and J 0 bases; nucleotides not matched to a gene: 2. The CDR3 DNA follows: TGTGCCAGCAGTTGGACAGGGGGCATGAACACTGAAGCTTTCTTT. The encoded protein is CASSWTGGMNTEAFF.

V is TRBV6-5 and J is TRBJ1-2; the match to TRBD1 covers 11 bases. This CDR3 has 16 amino acids. Germline CDR1 reads MNHEY; CDR2 reads SVGAGI. Losses at the gene ends were 4 bases for V and 4 bases for J; bases not matched to a gene: 8. The CDR3 loop is CASSSRTGGASYGYTF. CDR3 coding DNA: TGTGCCAGCAGTTCGCGGACAGGGGGCGCATCCTATGGCTACACCTTC.

The rearrangement joins TRBV5-5 to TRBJ2-7; 11 positions agree with TRBD1. Germline V gives CDR1 SGHKS, CDR2 YYEKEE (reference sequence). CDR3 length equals 16 residues. V lost 4 bases and J lost 6; bases outside the gene matches: 12. The CDR3, as DNA: TGTGCCAGCAGCCGATTCTCCGGGACAGGGGGAGGCGAGCAGTACTTC. It is translated as CASSRFSGTGGGEQYF.

The chain has TRBV9 and TRBJ1-1; no firm D call. Trimming stripped 3 bases from V and 3 bases from J, with 9 bases between. This CDR3 comprises 13 residues. CDR1 SGDLS and CDR2 YYNGEE come from the germline V gene. The CDR3, as DNA: TGTGCCAGCAGCGGCCAGTGGCACACTGAAGCTTTCTTT. Its protein product is CASSGQWHTEAFF.

This chain joins TRBV11-3 and TRBJ2-7; TRBD1 matches at 8 bases. The V gene's germline CDR1 is SGHNT and CDR2 YENEEA. The V segment lost 3 bases and the J segment 3 bases; nucleotides outside the gene matches: 10. The CDR3 runs to 16 residues. The CDR3 region has the DNA TGTGCCAGCAGCTTTGGGACTCGGACAGGGAACTACGAGCAGTACTTC. Its translation is CASSFGTRTGNYEQYF.

The J gene is TRBJ1-1, the V gene TRBV11-2; TRBD1 matches 9 bases. V gave up 0 bases and J gave up 3 bases; unmatched junction bases: 8. This CDR3 contains 17 residues. From germline, CDR1 is SGHAT and CDR2 FQNNGV. DNA of the CDR3: TGTGCCAGCAGCTTAGACCGGACAGGGGAATGGGACACTGAAGCTTTCTTT. Translation: CASSLDRTGEWDTEAFF.

The count of this clone is one. The chain links TRBV2 to TRBJ1-3, with 7 bases fitting TRBD1. Germline V lookup: CDR1 SNHLY, CDR2 FYNNEI. V lost 6 bases to trimming and J lost 2 bases; unmatched junction nucleotides: 4. This CDR3 comprises 14 residues. Here the CDR3 DNA reads TGTGCCAGCAGGGGCGACAGGGCTGGAAACACCATATATTTT. Its translation: CASRGDRAGNTIYF. Drawing the rest from reference TRBV2 and TRBJ1-3, the complete variable domain is EPEVTQTPSHQVTQMGQEVILRCVPISNHLYFYWYRQILGQKVEFLVSFYNNEISEKSEIFDDQFSVERPDGSNFTLKIRSTKLEDSAMYFCASRGDRAGNTIYFGEGSWLTVV.